These 11 T cell receptor beta chains came from one sample sequenced in a study of Ad26.COV2.S vaccination and SARS-CoV-2 variants. The treatment was: 15 to 20 received Ad26.COV2.S at low or high dose, single or two shots; about 5 received placebo; per-sample allocation not given. After the first vaccine or placebo injection, samples were drawn on day 63. Some clones are missing from TCRdb's copy, which holds only in-frame ones; the method was immunoSEQ multiplex PCR. The data hold 360,000 or so clones, with about 91% observed a single time. Sequencing was performed on peripheral blood, taken in a trial of Ad26.COV2.S vaccine versus placebo. The receptors derive from a person between 18 and 65 years old who received the Ad26.COV2.S COVID-19 vaccine or a placebo.

For this clone: Other DNA variants within this sample encode the same CDR3. This chain connects TRBV6-2 or TRBV6-3 to TRBJ2-3; no clear D. The CDR3 has 15 amino acids. The V gene's germline CDR1 is MNHEY and CDR2 SVGEGT. The V end lost 0 bases, the J end lost 1 base, and 8 bases lay between the germline ends. Written as DNA, the CDR3 is TGTGCCAGCAGTTACTCCGGCCGTGGCACAGATACGCAGTATTTT. This sequence encodes CASSYSGRGTDTQYF.

The chain links TRBV20-1 to TRBJ1-3; D is ambiguous. The CDR3 sequence is 10 residues long. Germline V gene data show CDR1 as DFQATT and CDR2 as SNEGSKA (reference sequence). Between the trimmed V and J ends, which lost 6 bases and 2 bases, there was a span of 2 bases. The CDR3 DNA sequence: TGCAGTGCAGCTGGAAACACCATATATTTT. It encodes CSAAGNTIYF.

This clone was found a few times. This rearrangement joins TRBV20-1 to TRBJ2-7; 12 nucleotides match TRBD2. Germline V gene sequence: CDR1 DFQATT, CDR2 SNEGSKA (reference sequence). With 3 bases clipped from V and 8 bases from J, the junction kept 8 bases outside the gene matches. CDR3 length: 14 amino acids. The CDR3 nucleotides are TGCAGTGCTAGTGGGGCTAGCGGGAGGGTTCAGCAGTACTTC. It translates to CSASGASGRVQQYF.

The V gene is TRBV7-8, the J gene TRBJ2-3; D is uncertain. The CDR3 runs to 14 residues. The germline CDR1 and CDR2 sequences are SGHVS and FQNEAQ. V dropped 3 bases and J dropped 5 bases, with 12 bases sitting between them. As DNA, the CDR3 is TGTGCCAGCAGCTTCCTTGACGAACAAGATACGCAGTATTTT. This sequence encodes CASSFLDEQDTQYF.

V usage is TRBV12-2 and J usage is TRBJ2-5; the table gives TRBD2 as D, unverified against the DNA. TRBV12-2 is a documented pseudogene. There are 16 residues in the CDR3. CDR3 in amino acids: CASRHQRFGLAETQYF. In DNA form, the CDR3 reads TGTGCAAGTCGCCATCAACGGTTCGGGCTAGCGGAGACCCAGTACTTC.

This sequence joins TRBV4-1 and TRBJ2-7, with 8 bases fitting TRBD2. This CDR3 is built from 13 residues. Germline V gives CDR1 MGHRA, CDR2 YSYEKL. V shed 4 bases, J shed 6 bases, and the junction held 5 bases outside the gene matches. Written as DNA, the CDR3 is TGCGCCAGCAGCCCATTCACTAGCGGCGAGCAGTACTTC. This codes for CASSPFTSGEQYF.

The chain combines TRBV6-2 or TRBV6-3 with TRBJ2-2; no firm D call. This CDR3 spans 13 amino acids. V dropped 4 bases and J dropped 6 bases, with 9 bases sitting between them. CDR1 and CDR2 (germline): MNHEY, SVGEGT. The CDR3 sequence is CASSFSGAGELFF. The CDR3 DNA reads TGTGCCAGCAGTTTTTCTGGGGCCGGGGAGCTGTTTTTT.

The chain has TRBV9 and TRBJ1-3, with D possibly matching TRBD1 (5 bases). Trimming shortened V by 2 bases and J by 4 bases, and 22 bases separated the two germline ends. This CDR3 has 18 residues. Germline CDR1 and CDR2: SGDLS and YYNGEE. In nucleotides, the CDR3 is TGTGCCAGCAGCGTGGGTCGTTTGGGGCGGACGGAGGGAAACACCATATATTTT. It specifies CASSVGRLGRTEGNTIYF.

This chain connects TRBV5-4 to TRBJ1-1, with TRBD1 matching over 9 bases. The CDR3 length is 15 residues. Germline V gene sequence: CDR1 SGHNT, CDR2 YYREEE (reference sequence). V gave up 2 bases and J gave up 7 bases; unmatched junction bases: 9. Here the CDR3 reads CASSFAGTGKNEAFF. The CDR3 DNA reads as TGTGCCAGCAGCTTCGCTGGGACAGGGAAAAATGAAGCTTTCTTT.

This chain uses TRBV30 with TRBJ1-5; the D gene is possibly TRBD1 (5 bases). The length of the CDR3 is 15 residues. The V and J ends lost 3 bases and 2 bases respectively, with 14 bases between them. The germline V gene encodes CDR1 GTSNPN and CDR2 SVGIG (reference sequence). Here the CDR3 DNA reads TGTGCCTGGAGCCCGGGACTAACGGGCAATCAGCCCCAGCATTTT. Its translation is CAWSPGLTGNQPQHF.

This chain links TRBV7-3 with TRBJ2-1; TRBD2 might be the D (6 bases). With 3 bases removed from V and 5 bases from J, the gap between germline ends came to 11 bases. Germline CDR1 is SGHTA and CDR2 is FQGTGA. This CDR3 is 14 amino acids long. This CDR3 reads CASSFGGGDNEQFF. The CDR3 nucleotides read TGTGCCAGCAGCTTCGGAGGAGGGGACAATGAGCAGTTCTTC.